These 13 T cell receptor beta chains came from one sample sequenced in a study of shared clonotypes between healthy human individuals (dated by TCRdb to 2020 to 2022). Libraries came from the immunoSEQ multiplex PCR assay. TCRdb re-hosts the immuneACCESS table, in-frame sequences only. Its copies lack some clones; in the studies checked, an unresolved V gene accounts for under half of them, and the cause for the rest is not known. For this sample there are over a million clones; roughly 80% appear just once. Clones ranked in the top ten supply approximately 1.3% of the sample. The sequencing sample was made of memory CD4+ T cells sorted from blood. The cell subset or site label here, explained by the study, means: CD45RA-negative fraction. The receptor set was obtained from a man aged 18 to 29 in good health.

This chain joins TRBV21-1 and TRBJ1-4; TRBD1 is the table's D call and was not checked against the DNA. TRBV21-1 is a recognized pseudogene. The CDR3 covers 14 residues. CDR3 amino acids: CASRRAGLNEKLFF. The CDR3 region has the DNA TGTGCCAGCAGGCGAGCAGGGCTTAATGAAAAACTGTTTTTT.

This clone occurred a few times. The chain has TRBV9 and TRBJ2-2, with 10 bases that match TRBD2. V was pared by 4 bases and J by 6 bases, with 9 bases of the junction left unmatched. CDR1 SGDLS and CDR2 YYNGEE come from the germline V gene. CDR3 length equals 16 residues. The CDR3 coding sequence is TGTGCCAGCAGCCCTAGGGCTAGCGGGAGTTCCGGGGAGCTGTTTTTT. It codes for CASSPRASGSSGELFF.

As concerns this clone: This may come from a read error, since a much larger clone is one base off. The sample has other DNA sequences that encode this CDR3 too. This sequence joins TRBV9 and TRBJ2-2, with a weak D call TRBD1 (6 bases). Per the germline V gene, CDR1 is SGDLS and CDR2 is YYNGEE. This CDR3 is 14 amino acids long. The CDR3 here is CASSAVQQGGELFF. CDR3 DNA sequence: TGTGCCAGTAGCGCCGTCCAACAGGGAGGGGAGCTGTTTTTT.

V and J are TRBV27 and TRBJ2-7, with D perhaps matching TRBD1 (5 bases). The V gene lost 6 bases and the J gene lost 3 bases, with 15 bases spanning the gap. The CDR3 is 14 amino acids. The V gene's germline CDR1 is MNHEY and CDR2 SMNVEV (reference sequence). The CDR3, as DNA: TGTGCCAGCAGACCTCGCCAGGGCTACTACGAGCAGTACTTC. Translating it yields CASRPRQGYYEQYF.

This clone was seen only once. The rearrangement links TRBV6-4 to TRBJ2-7; 10 bases map to TRBD1. The germline V gene encodes CDR1 MRHNA and CDR2 SNTAGT. V shed 4 bases, J shed 5 bases, and the junction held 5 bases outside the gene matches. This CDR3 has 14 residues. The CDR3 nucleotides are TGTGCCAGCAGTGGGGACAGGGGAGAACACGAGCAGTACTTC. Translated, it gives CASSGDRGEHEQYF.

The rearrangement uses TRBV5-1 and TRBJ2-1; 7 nucleotides match TRBD2. Germline V gene sequence: CDR1 SGHRS, CDR2 YFSETQ. This CDR3 comprises 14 residues. The V gene end was trimmed by 0 bases and the J gene end by 7 bases; junction bases not matched to a gene: 4. CDR3 residues: CASSLDGRWNEQFF. The CDR3 bases are TGCGCCAGCAGCTTGGACGGGAGGTGGAATGAGCAGTTCTTC. Combining the CDR3 with reference TRBV5-1 and TRBJ2-1 gives the whole variable domain KAGVTQTPRYLIKTRGQQVTLSCSPISGHRSVSWYQQTPGQGLQFLFEYFSETQRNKGNFPGRFSGRQFSNSRSEMNVSTLELGDSALYLCASSLDGRWNEQFFGPGTRLTVL.

As concerns this clone: The sample has other DNA sequences that encode this CDR3 too. The V gene is TRBV6-1, the J gene TRBJ1-1; maybe TRBD1 (6 bases). Germline V gene lookup returns CDR1 MNHNS and CDR2 SASEGT. V was pared by 1 base and J by 0 bases, with 9 bases between. The CDR3 has 15 residues. The CDR3 DNA reads as TGTGCCAGCAGTGAAGTTAACAGGGTGAACACTGAAGCTTTCTTT. Amino acids: CASSEVNRVNTEAFF.

The genes are TRBV28 and TRBJ1-5, with D possibly TRBD1 on 5 matching bases. Germline-derived CDR1 and CDR2 are MDHEN and SYDVKM. The CDR3 runs 14 residues. V gave up 6 bases and J gave up 6 bases, with 15 bases separating them. The CDR3 nucleotides read TGTGCCAGCAGGCGGTCCGTCGGGGCTCAGCCCCAGCATTTT. Translated: CASRRSVGAQPQHF.

This clone was recorded once. This sequence joins TRBV7-2 and TRBJ2-1; TRBD2 aligns across 10 bases. The J segment lost 5 bases and the V segment lost 5 bases, leaving 6 bases of the junction unmatched. The CDR3 is made up of 15 amino acids. The V gene's germline CDR1 is SGHTA and CDR2 FQGNSA. The CDR3 spells CASSVTSGANNEQFF. The CDR3 DNA is TGTGCCAGCAGCGTTACTAGCGGGGCAAACAATGAGCAGTTCTTC.

This clone was seen only a few times. The chain couples TRBV6-6 to TRBJ2-1, with D hard to call. The V gene's germline CDR1 is MNHNY and CDR2 SVGAGI (reference sequence). This CDR3 is built from 14 residues. V lost 7 bases and J lost 8, with 18 bases in between. Here the CDR3 DNA reads TGTGCCAGCACTTTTAGCTCCTCCCGGCATGAGCAGTTCTTC. It yields the protein CASTFSSSRHEQFF.

This clone was counted once. The CDR3 sequence: CASSLRPGDPQFF. The DNA of the CDR3 is TGTGCCAGCAGTCTCCGTCCCGGGGACCCGCAGTTCTTC. The genes are TRBV21-1 and TRBJ2-1. TRBV21-1 is an annotated pseudogene. This CDR3 has 13 residues.

This chain connects TRBV4-3 to TRBJ2-3; 10 nucleotides agree with TRBD2. V lost 4 bases and J lost 0; bases outside the gene matches: 4. Germline V gene data show CDR1 as LGHNA and CDR2 as YSLEER. The CDR3 sequence is 16 residues long. CDR3 sequence reads: CASSRSAGGSTDTQYF. The CDR3 DNA reads TGCGCCAGCAGCCGCTCAGCGGGAGGGAGCACAGATACGCAGTATTTT.

This chain joins TRBV19 and TRBJ1-2; D remains ambiguous. The CDR3 length is 13 residues. The V end was cut by 6 bases, the J end by 1 base, with 9 bases between. Germline V CDR1 and CDR2: LNHDA, SQIVND (reference sequence). CDR3 region: CASSQQDNYGYTF. In DNA, the CDR3 is TGTGCCAGTAGCCAACAAGATAACTATGGCTACACCTTC.